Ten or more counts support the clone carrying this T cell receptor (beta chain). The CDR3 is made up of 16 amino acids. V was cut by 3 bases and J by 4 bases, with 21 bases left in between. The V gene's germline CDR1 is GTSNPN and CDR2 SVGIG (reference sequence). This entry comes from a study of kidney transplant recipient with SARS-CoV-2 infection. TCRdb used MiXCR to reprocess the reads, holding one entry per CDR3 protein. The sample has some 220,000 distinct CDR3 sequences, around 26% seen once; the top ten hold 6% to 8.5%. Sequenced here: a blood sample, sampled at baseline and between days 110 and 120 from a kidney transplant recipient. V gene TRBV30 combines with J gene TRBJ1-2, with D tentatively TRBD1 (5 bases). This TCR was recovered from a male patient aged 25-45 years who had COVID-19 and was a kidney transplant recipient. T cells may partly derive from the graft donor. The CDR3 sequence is CAWSVGRYRKTYGYTF. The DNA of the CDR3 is TGTGCCTGGAGCGTGGGGCGTTATAGAAAGACCTATGGCTACACCTTC.